This T cell receptor (beta chain) was obtained from a study of blood T cell repertoires in COVID-19 (dated by TCRdb to the early 2020s). With regard to the full study: Samples from collaborators originated in the United States, Italy and Spain and spanned both the acute and convalescent phases of COVID-19. The material from the prospective study consisted of cDNA or gDNA derived from T cells, B-cell-depleted T cells, or PBMCs. The dataset comprised deeply sampled blood TCRbeta repertoires from subjects exposed to, actively infected with, or recovered from COVID-19. The repertoires were released in a freely available public database meant as a resource for research on the immune response to SARS-CoV-2. The samples were drawn from the first 160 participants of the ongoing ImmuneRACE study and from 1,200 or so subjects provided by 6 global collaborators. Sample metadata almost always included a de-identified subject ID, COVID-19 status, age in years and sex. Where HLA class I and class II types were available, the types were taken from metadata supplied by the sample provider, not from assay-based typing. Study-level results and caveats: The quantity of clinical and demographic metadata differed by source and by participant and was supplied without curation.

At one collaborating source in Seattle, patients were enrolled during active infection and were followed longitudinally through the course of disease. Whole blood was collected in K2EDTA tubes by collaborating institutions according to the institutions' own protocols. Collaborator samples were shipped for TCRbeta analysis as frozen whole blood, isolated PBMCs, or DNA extracted from either sample type. V is reduced by 4 bases and J by 0 bases, leaving a spacing of 12 bases between them. There are 15 amino acids in the CDR3, from cysteine to phenylalanine inclusive. Solely the CDR3 DNA is kept, with 45 bases framed from the first base. CDR1 and CDR2 were assigned from the germline V gene (reference sequence) as MNHEY and SMNVEV. Comments on this clone: The antigen this receptor binds is unknown. Base qualities are not provided; no much larger clone lies one nucleotide away.

TCRbeta CDR3 regions were amplified from genomic DNA by means of the immunoSEQ Assay, a bias-controlled multiplex PCR. Turning to the authors' computational methods: Nucleated cell counts per sample were estimated from amplification of reference gene primers within the assay. Sequence reads were collapsed and filtered to measure the absolute abundance of every unique TCRbeta CDR3 rearrangement. For each sample, productive Simpson clonality was calculated as the square root of Simpson's diversity index over productive rearrangements. Here the immuneACCESS table is served through TCRdb, limited to in-frame sequences with V and J called. Missing clones are a known gap in these copies; in checked studies unresolved V genes cover under half, and the rest lacks a known reason. V, J and clone size are those of that table, while D and trimming were read from the DNA. This sample is represented by about 160,000 clones; 92% of them were singletons. The ten most abundant clones make up approximately 4.8% of the sample.

The chain is made from TRBV27 and TRBJ1-2; matching of 5 bases hints at TRBD1 as the D gene. The sample was peripheral blood. The sequence came from a man aged 25-45 years with COVID-19, enrolled during active disease. The CDR3 reads CASSYGGRTNYGYTF. The sequence in DNA is TGTGCCAGCAGTTACGGGGGGAGAACTAACTATGGCTACACCTTC.